Shown below are 29 T cell receptor beta chains from a single sample sequenced in a study of control samples from healthy donors and cancer patients. Profiling relied on immunoSEQ multiplex PCR, and the TCRdb table lists in-frame clones only, not all of them. In the table there are around 6,000 clones, about two thirds of which are singletons. Specimen: formalin-fixed, paraffin-embedded tissue. These receptors were taken from a male donor with melanoma.

The genes are TRBV28 and TRBJ2-2; D unclear. The CDR3 sequence is 13 residues long. V was pared by 5 bases and J by 4 bases, with 8 bases between. Germline CDR1 is MDHEN and CDR2 is SYDVKM. The CDR3 loop reads CASSGQATGELFF. In nucleotides, the CDR3 is TGTGCCAGCAGTGGTCAGGCCACCGGGGAGCTGTTTTTT. Full variable domain (missing parts from reference TRBV28 and TRBJ2-2): DVKVTQSSRYLVKRTGEKVFLECVQDMDHENMFWYRQDPGLGLRLIYFSYDVKMKEKGDIPEGYSVSREKKERFSLILESASTNQTSMYLCASSGQATGELFFGEGSRLTVL.

This clone was recorded a few times. The chain carries TRBV4-2 and TRBJ2-7; 10 bases fit TRBD2. This CDR3 region has 15 residues. V lost 4 bases, J lost 3 bases, and 6 bases stayed unmatched. Germline CDR1 reads LGHNA; CDR2 reads YNFKEQ. DNA for the CDR3: TGTGCCAGCAGCCCGCTAGCGGGGGCCATCTACGAGCAGTACTTC. Translated: CASSPLAGAIYEQYF.

This chain links TRBV27 with TRBJ2-2, with 14 positions matching TRBD2. Germline V lookup: CDR1 MNHEY, CDR2 SMNVEV (reference sequence). The length of the CDR3 is 17 residues. The junction had 4 bases not matched to a gene; V was cut back by 0 bases and J by 7 bases. For the CDR3, the DNA is TGTGCCAGCAGTTTATCCGGACTAGCGGGAGGAAACGGGGAGCTGTTTTTT. Its translation is CASSLSGLAGGNGELFF.

The rearrangement joins TRBV5-4 to TRBJ2-4, with a weak D call TRBD2 (5 bases). The CDR3 sequence is 12 residues long. Germline V gene lookup returns CDR1 SGHNT and CDR2 YYREEE (reference sequence). Trimming shortened V by 4 bases and J by 8 bases, and 10 bases separated the two germline ends. This CDR3 is CASSGGLDIQYF. CDR3 DNA sequence: TGTGCCAGCAGCGGCGGGTTGGACATTCAGTACTTC.

The chain combines TRBV10-3 with TRBJ2-1; no definite D call. This CDR3 is 13 amino acids long. From germline, CDR1 is ENHRY and CDR2 SYGVKD. Deletions cut 7 bases from V and 6 bases from J, with 13 bases between. As DNA, the CDR3 is TGTGCCATCACCGCCGACCTGGGCAATGAGCAGTTCTTC. Translated: CAITADLGNEQFF.

This clone was observed once. The gene calls are TRBV6-5 and TRBJ1-2; D not certain. Trimming removed 2 bases at V and 4 bases at J, with 11 bases between. Germline-derived CDR1 and CDR2 are MNHEY and SVGAGI. This CDR3 region has 14 residues. The CDR3 DNA reads as TGTGCCAGCAGTTACACGGACGGTGCCTATGGCTACACCTTC. Translating it yields CASSYTDGAYGYTF.

This clone was seen a few times. This chain uses TRBV28 with TRBJ2-1, with 11 nucleotides matching TRBD2. Trimming cost V 6 bases and J 3 bases; bases outside gene matches: 4. Germline V gives CDR1 MDHEN, CDR2 SYDVKM. The CDR3 is 15 amino acids. The CDR3 region has the DNA TGTGCCAGCAGGGGTCTAGCGGGAGGCTACAATGAGCAGTTCTTC. Amino acid sequence: CASRGLAGGYNEQFF.

This clone has more than one count but fewer than ten. The genes are TRBV7-2 and TRBJ2-4, with D perhaps matching TRBD1 (6 bases). The ends were cut back, 1 base at V and 4 bases at J, with 11 bases in the middle. The CDR3 is 15 amino acids. Looked up from germline, CDR1 is SGHTA and CDR2 is FQGNSA. The CDR3: CASSLVAGEKNIQYF. The CDR3 coding sequence is TGTGCCAGCAGCTTAGTCGCAGGGGAGAAAAACATTCAGTACTTC.

The chain employs TRBV19 and TRBJ1-5; no definite D call. This CDR3 spans 15 amino acids. Trimming shortened V by 1 base and J by 0 bases, and 7 bases separated the two germline ends. Germline V CDR1 and CDR2: LNHDA, SQIVND (reference sequence). CDR3: CASSIGVSSNQPQHF. In nucleotides, the CDR3 is TGTGCCAGTAGTATAGGTGTCTCTAGCAATCAGCCCCAGCATTTT.

Concerning this clone: The sample carries other DNA sequences with the same CDR3. The J gene is TRBJ2-7, the V gene TRBV7-6; D remains unclear. The CDR3 consists of 13 residues. Trimming took off 5 bases at V and 3 bases at J, with 11 bases between the two ends. CDR1 and CDR2 (germline): SGHVS, FNYEAQ. CDR3 sequence (DNA): TGTGCCAGCAGCCCCGGGCCAAACTACGAGCAGTACTTC. Encoded protein: CASSPGPNYEQYF.

This clone was counted only a few times. V gene TRBV9 combines with J gene TRBJ2-3, with TRBD1 matching 7 bases. CDR1 is SGDLS, CDR2 YYNGEE, per germline. The CDR3 runs to 15 residues. The V segment lost 4 bases and the J segment 2 bases; nucleotides outside the gene matches: 7. The CDR3 sequence is CASSLGTENTDTQYF. The CDR3 DNA follows: TGTGCCAGCAGCCTAGGGACAGAAAACACAGATACGCAGTATTTT.

The CDR3 region has the DNA TGTGCCAGCAGCGTAGGGAACCTGAGGAACACTGAAGCTTTCTTT. It is translated as CASSVGNLRNTEAFF. V usage is TRBV9 and J usage is TRBJ1-1, with D hard to call. This CDR3 comprises 15 residues. Germline loops: CDR1 SGDLS, CDR2 YYNGEE. Trimming removed 0 bases from V and 1 base from J, with 10 bases in between.

This clone has a handful of counts. The chain joins TRBV28 to TRBJ1-2; TRBD1 matches at 8 bases. V shed 8 bases and J 7 bases; nucleotides not matched to a gene: 15. Germline loops: CDR1 MDHEN, CDR2 SYDVKM. The CDR3 totals 15 residues. CDR3 loop: CASSLGGQGFGGYTF. CDR3 coding DNA: TGTGCCAGCTCTTTGGGAGGACAGGGTTTTGGTGGCTACACCTTC.

The chain recombines TRBV27 with TRBJ2-1, with D tentatively TRBD1 (5 bases). Trimming pared 1 base from V and 8 bases from J, leaving 12 bases between. The CDR3 totals 14 residues. Germline CDR1 reads MNHEY; CDR2 reads SMNVEV (reference sequence). The CDR3 region has the DNA TGTGCCAGCAGTTTATTGGGCAGGGTGGATGAGCAGTTCTTC. This codes for CASSLLGRVDEQFF.

This clone was observed a handful of times. The genes are TRBV7-2 and TRBJ1-2, with 8 bases identical to TRBD1. The CDR3 loop spans 15 amino acids. Per the germline V gene, CDR1 is SGHTA and CDR2 is FQGNSA. V shed 0 bases, J shed 4 bases, and the junction held 4 bases outside the gene matches. The CDR3 region is CASSLAGTGLYGYTF. The CDR3 DNA reads TGTGCCAGCAGCTTAGCAGGGACAGGCCTCTATGGCTACACCTTC.

The rearrangement uses TRBV3-1 (or the pseudogene TRBV3-2) and TRBJ2-7, with 8 bases that match TRBD2. This CDR3 has 16 residues. V trimming: 0 bases; J trimming: 5 bases; junction bases outside the gene matches: 9. The germline V gene has CDR1 LGHDT and CDR2 YNNKEL (reference sequence). The DNA for the CDR3 is TGTGCCAGCAGCCAAGAAGTCGGACTAGCTCTCCACGAGCAGTACTTC. This encodes CASSQEVGLALHEQYF.

The chain combines TRBV21-1 with TRBJ1-4. TRBV21-1 counts as a pseudogene. This CDR3 is 16 amino acids long. CDR3 nucleotides: TGTGCCAGCGGGGGGCGACAGCATCCTTATAATGAAAAACTGTTTTTT. Translated, it gives CASGGRQHPYNEKLFF.

V gene TRBV2 combines with J gene TRBJ2-2; 11 bases are a match to TRBD2. Germline V gene data show CDR1 as SNHLY and CDR2 as FYNNEI. With 4 bases clipped from V and 7 bases from J, the junction kept 8 bases outside the gene matches. CDR3 length: 16 residues. The CDR3 loop is CASSGLAGGRSGELFF. CDR3 coding DNA: TGTGCCAGCAGTGGGCTAGCGGGAGGAAGGAGCGGGGAGCTGTTTTTT.

CDR3 amino acids: CAISVKEDQPQHF. Written as DNA, the CDR3 is TGTGCCATCAGTGTCAAGGAAGATCAGCCCCAGCATTTT. The gene calls are TRBV10-3 and TRBJ1-5; D ambiguous. Germline values: CDR1 ENHRY, CDR2 SYGVKD. Trimming removed 4 bases at V and 5 bases at J, with 9 bases between. The CDR3 spans 13 residues.

This clone was seen a few times. The rearrangement uses TRBV28 and TRBJ2-7, with 11 bases fitting TRBD2. The germline gives CDR1 MDHEN, CDR2 SYDVKM. V dropped 6 bases and J dropped 2; count of bases not matched to a gene: 6. The CDR3 runs 15 residues. CDR3 region: CASRPLAGGTYEQYF. As DNA, the CDR3 is TGTGCCAGCAGACCCCTAGCGGGAGGTACCTACGAGCAGTACTTC.

This clone was observed a few times. This sequence joins TRBV7-8 and TRBJ2-7; 7 bases match TRBD2. Germline CDR1 is SGHVS and CDR2 is FQNEAQ. This CDR3 region has 16 residues. J lost 5 bases, V lost 7 bases, and 17 bases had no gene match. The CDR3 here is CASNPRAAGEAHEQYF. As DNA, the CDR3 is TGTGCCAGCAACCCACGAGCGGCGGGAGAAGCCCACGAGCAGTACTTC.

The V and J genes are TRBV2 and TRBJ2-5; perhaps D is TRBD1 or TRBD2 (6 bases each). Trimming cost V 6 bases and J 5 bases, with 22 bases left between them. The CDR3 runs 16 residues. Per germline, CDR1 SNHLY and CDR2 FYNNEI. The CDR3 nucleotides are TGTGCCAGCAGAAGGGGGAACCTAGGGACTCTTGAGACCCAGTACTTC. This encodes CASRRGNLGTLETQYF.

The rearrangement joins TRBV4-2 to TRBJ2-1; 9 bases align to TRBD2. The V segment lost 2 bases and the J segment 8 bases; nucleotides outside the gene matches: 4. This CDR3 is built from 14 residues. The germline V gene has CDR1 LGHNA and CDR2 YNFKEQ. The CDR3 bases are TGTGCCAGCAGCCAACGTAGCGGGAGTGATGAGCAGTTCTTC. The encoded protein is CASSQRSGSDEQFF.

This chain links TRBV11-2 with TRBJ1-1; 7 nucleotides agree with TRBD1. Germline assignment: CDR1 SGHAT and CDR2 FQNNGV. The CDR3 spans 17 residues. The trim removed 5 bases at V and 1 base at J, leaving 13 bases unmatched. The CDR3 DNA sequence: TGTGCCAGCAGCCCCCCCTCTGGACAGGCTAGGAACACTGAAGCTTTCTTT. This translates into CASSPPSGQARNTEAFF.

The V and J genes are TRBV4-3 and TRBJ2-1; 8 bases are a match to TRBD2. Germline V lookup: CDR1 LGHNA, CDR2 YSLEER. V dropped 3 bases and J dropped 5; count of bases not matched to a gene: 6. This CDR3 has 15 residues. The CDR3 sequence is CASSHLSGANNEQFF. The CDR3 nucleotides read TGCGCCAGCAGCCACCTTAGCGGGGCCAACAATGAGCAGTTCTTC.

This chain links TRBV30 with TRBJ1-5; maybe TRBD1 (5 bases). V lost 2 bases and J 6 bases, leaving 8 bases between the germline ends. Germline V gene lookup returns CDR1 GTSNPN and CDR2 SVGIG (reference sequence). The CDR3 loop spans 12 amino acids. The CDR3 region is CAWSSRGQPQHF. CDR3 sequence (DNA): TGTGCCTGGAGTTCTAGGGGTCAGCCCCAGCATTTT.

This clone showed up just once. CDR3 sequence: CASTIGGSPDTQYF. CDR3 DNA: TGTGCCAGCACCATAGGGGGGAGCCCAGATACGCAGTATTTT. The chain employs TRBV7-9 and TRBJ2-3; D is perhaps TRBD1 or TRBD2 (6 bases each). CDR1 is SEHNR, CDR2 FQNEAQ, per germline (reference sequence). This CDR3 spans 14 amino acids. V lost 7 bases and J 4 bases, leaving 15 bases between the germline ends.

The gene calls are TRBV4-2 and TRBJ2-7, with 9 positions matching TRBD2. The length of the CDR3 is 16 residues. In germline, CDR1 is LGHNA, CDR2 YNFKEQ. V trimming: 0 bases; J trimming: 5 bases; junction bases outside the gene matches: 8. The CDR3 region has the DNA TGTGCCAGCAGCCAAGAGGGTAGCGGGAGCTGGGACGAGCAGTACTTC. It translates to CASSQEGSGSWDEQYF.

V is TRBV6-5 and J is TRBJ2-7, with D perhaps TRBD1 or TRBD2 (6 bases each). Germline V gene sequence: CDR1 MNHEY, CDR2 SVGAGI. The CDR3 length is 16 residues. V lost 0 bases and J 0 bases, leaving 12 bases between the germline ends. The CDR3 DNA reads as TGTGCCAGCAGTTACTCACGTGGGGGGCTCTCCTACGAGCAGTACTTC. It codes for CASSYSRGGLSYEQYF.